The T cell receptor (beta chain) described here comes from a study of brain T cells in children with intractable seizures. Regarding the study as a whole: Viral specificity was inferred only from CDR3 similarity; HCMV serostatus was unknown. Absence of clones before surgery may stem from lower sequencing depth.

Sequencing was limited to surgery cases with top T cell transcript signatures in brain tissue. Pre-surgery treatment included at least one anti-epileptic drug. As to this clone: Its matching antigen is unknown.

Clones were sequenced by immunoSEQ multiplex PCR, and TCRdb holds only the in-frame ones, with some missing. The sample yields tens of thousands of clones, more than 85% seen once. The clonotype originates from a boy under two years old with tuberous sclerosis and intractable seizures. The source was peripheral blood, collected at surgery.

This CDR3 reads CASSLMDRAGSPLHF. The CDR3 nucleotides read TGTGCCAGCAGCCTTATGGACAGGGCTGGTTCACCCCTCCACTTT. V gene TRBV11-2 combines with J gene TRBJ1-6, with 8 bases matching TRBD1. J was trimmed by 9 bases and V by 5 bases; bases with no gene match: 9. Germline V gene data show CDR1 as SGHAT and CDR2 as FQNNGV. This CDR3 contains 15 residues. Combining the CDR3 with reference TRBV11-2 and TRBJ1-6 gives the whole variable domain EAGVAQSPRYKIIEKRQSVAFWCNPISGHATLYWYQQILGQGPKLLIQFQNNGVVDDSQLPKDRFSAERLKGVDSTLKIQPAKLEDSAVYLCASSLMDRAGSPLHFGNGTRLTVT.